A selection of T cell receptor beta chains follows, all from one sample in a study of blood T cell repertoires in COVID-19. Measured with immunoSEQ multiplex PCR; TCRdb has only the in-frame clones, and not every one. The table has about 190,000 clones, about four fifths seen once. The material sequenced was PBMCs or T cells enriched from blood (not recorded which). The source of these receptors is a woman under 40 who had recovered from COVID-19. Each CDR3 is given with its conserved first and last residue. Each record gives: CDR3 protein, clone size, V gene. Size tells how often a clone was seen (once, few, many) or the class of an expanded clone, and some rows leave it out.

CDR3 protein: CASTVTGFTEAFF
clone size: -
V gene: TRBV19

CDR3 protein: CASSGGQSSTDTQYF
clone size: few
V gene: TRBV6-4

CDR3 protein: CASSVALNTGELFF
clone size: -
V gene: TRBV9

CDR3 protein: CASSVSRNTGELFF
clone size: once
V gene: TRBV5-1

CDR3 protein: CASSLGRTGDTQNYGYTF
clone size: -
V gene: TRBV5-1

CDR3 protein: CASSRTSGNEQFF
clone size: -
V gene: TRBV7-8

CDR3 protein: CASSPGQHYGYTF
clone size: -
V gene: TRBV18

CDR3 protein: CASSLGTSGGTSTDTQYF
clone size: -
V gene: TRBV5-5

CDR3 protein: CASSGYGYTF
clone size: few
V gene: TRBV28

CDR3 protein: CASSLGQGADTQYF
clone size: -
V gene: TRBV5-8

CDR3 protein: CASSQDGWYQETQYF
clone size: once
V gene: TRBV3-1/TRBV3-2

CDR3 protein: CASSLGQGGTDTQYF
clone size: -
V gene: TRBV11-2

CDR3 protein: CSVGLQGGGYTF
clone size: -
V gene: TRBV29-1

CDR3 protein: CASSPPAQGVRYGYTF
clone size: -
V gene: TRBV28

CDR3 protein: CASSNGAVSSGANVLTF
clone size: -
V gene: TRBV19

CDR3 protein: CASSLSVPQETQYF
clone size: -
V gene: TRBV3-1/TRBV3-2

CDR3 protein: CASSIDGEASNQPQHF
clone size: -
V gene: TRBV19

CDR3 protein: CASSPRRWGHLLGGYTF
clone size: -
V gene: TRBV3-1/TRBV3-2

CDR3 protein: CASSIGTANNQPQHF
clone size: -
V gene: TRBV19

CDR3 protein: CASSTGLTNQPQHF
clone size: few
V gene: TRBV27

CDR3 protein: CASSTNRADNEKLFF
clone size: -
V gene: TRBV5-6

CDR3 protein: CASSSNRGSGANVLTF
clone size: -
V gene: TRBV7-9

CDR3 protein: CASSILLVSYNEQFF
clone size: -
V gene: TRBV19

CDR3 protein: CAGRLSAKNIQYF
clone size: -
V gene: TRBV12-3/TRBV12-4